The 5 T cell receptor beta chains given below trace back to one sample, sequenced in a study of beta chain features in type 1 diabetes. As every portion of the isolated RNA was reverse transcribed, the sequencing read expressed TCRB transcripts. Repertoires were generated with immunoSEQ multiplex PCR, while TCRdb's copy carries only in-frame clones and drops some. In the table there are hundreds of thousands of clones, around 12% of which are singletons. Study-wide results and limits: Among patients with Type 1 diabetes, TCRB CDR3s were moderately but significantly shorter in every one of the four CD4+ subsets.

For these TCRs, the target antigens are not known. The sample comprised naive CD4+ T cells from blood. These receptors all stem from a woman between 18 and 29 years old with type 1 diabetes.

This clone was detected only a few times. J is TRBJ1-5 and V is TRBV10-3, with 8 bases fitting TRBD1. With V trimmed by 5 bases and J by 7 bases, 4 bases remained unmatched. The germline V gene encodes CDR1 ENHRY and CDR2 SYGVKD. The CDR3 consists of 13 residues. CDR3 in amino acids: CAISTGGGQPQHF. In DNA, the CDR3 is TGTGCCATCAGTACAGGGGGGGGGCAGCCCCAGCATTTT.

This clone came up a few times. This sequence joins TRBV2 and TRBJ2-1; 7 bases are a match to TRBD2. J lost 6 bases, V lost 6 bases, and 5 bases had no gene match. This CDR3 has 13 amino acids. Germline CDR1 SNHLY, CDR2 FYNNEI. The CDR3 DNA reads as TGTGCCAGCAGACCACTAGCGTTCAATGAGCAGTTCTTC. This translates into CASRPLAFNEQFF.

This clone occurred a few times. The V gene is TRBV29-1, the J gene TRBJ1-3, with 7 positions matching TRBD1. The J segment lost 1 base and the V segment lost 6 bases, leaving 9 bases of the junction unmatched. The length of the CDR3 is 15 residues. Looked up from germline, CDR1 is SQVTM and CDR2 is ANQGSEA. The CDR3 here is CSVETGRTSGNTIYF. CDR3 DNA sequence: TGCAGCGTCGAGACAGGGCGAACTTCTGGAAACACCATATATTTT.

The rearrangement joins TRBV7-2 to TRBJ2-3; D gene ambiguous. V dropped 4 bases and J dropped 6 bases, with 11 bases sitting between them. The germline gives CDR1 SGHTA, CDR2 FQGNSA. The CDR3 has 13 amino acids. The CDR3 region has the DNA TGTGCCAGCAGCTCCCCCCTAACGGATACGCAGTATTTT. As protein: CASSSPLTDTQYF.

In nucleotides, the CDR3 is TGTGCCAGCAGCGTAGCTGGTAGCGGGAGGGACTACAATGAGCAGTTCTTC. Translating it yields CASSVAGSGRDYNEQFF. V gene TRBV9 combines with J gene TRBJ2-1; 11 bases match TRBD2. After removal of 0 bases from V and 3 bases from J, the junction contained 5 bases not matched to a gene. The CDR3 consists of 17 residues. Germline V gene sequence: CDR1 SGDLS, CDR2 YYNGEE. The whole variable domain, remainder taken from reference TRBV9 and TRBJ2-1, is DSGVTQTPKHLITATGQRVTLRCSPRSGDLSVYWYQQSLDQGLQFLIQYYNGEERAKGNILERFSAQQFPDLHSELNLSSLELGDSALYFCASSVAGSGRDYNEQFFGPGTRLTVL.